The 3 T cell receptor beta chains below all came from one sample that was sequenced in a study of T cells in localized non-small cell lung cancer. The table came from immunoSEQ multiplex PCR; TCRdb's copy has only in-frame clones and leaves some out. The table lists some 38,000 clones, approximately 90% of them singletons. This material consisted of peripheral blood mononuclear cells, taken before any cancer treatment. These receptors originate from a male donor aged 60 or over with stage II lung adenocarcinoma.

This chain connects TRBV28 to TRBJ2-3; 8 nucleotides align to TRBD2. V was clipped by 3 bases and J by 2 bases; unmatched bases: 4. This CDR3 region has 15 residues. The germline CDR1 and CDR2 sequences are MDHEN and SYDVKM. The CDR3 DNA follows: TGTGCCAGCAGTTTCGAAGCGGGAGCCACAGATACGCAGTATTTT. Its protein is CASSFEAGATDTQYF.

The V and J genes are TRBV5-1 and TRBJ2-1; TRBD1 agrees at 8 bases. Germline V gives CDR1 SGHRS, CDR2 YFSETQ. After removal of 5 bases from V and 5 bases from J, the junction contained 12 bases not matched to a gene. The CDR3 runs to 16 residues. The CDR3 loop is CASSRAPQQGDNEQFF. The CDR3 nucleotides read TGCGCCAGCAGTAGGGCCCCCCAACAGGGGGACAATGAGCAGTTCTTC.

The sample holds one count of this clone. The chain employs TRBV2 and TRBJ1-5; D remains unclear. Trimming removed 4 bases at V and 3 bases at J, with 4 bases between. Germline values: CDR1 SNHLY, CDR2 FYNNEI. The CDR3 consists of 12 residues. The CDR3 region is CASSADNQPQHF. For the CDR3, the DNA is TGTGCCAGCAGTGCGGACAATCAGCCCCAGCATTTT.